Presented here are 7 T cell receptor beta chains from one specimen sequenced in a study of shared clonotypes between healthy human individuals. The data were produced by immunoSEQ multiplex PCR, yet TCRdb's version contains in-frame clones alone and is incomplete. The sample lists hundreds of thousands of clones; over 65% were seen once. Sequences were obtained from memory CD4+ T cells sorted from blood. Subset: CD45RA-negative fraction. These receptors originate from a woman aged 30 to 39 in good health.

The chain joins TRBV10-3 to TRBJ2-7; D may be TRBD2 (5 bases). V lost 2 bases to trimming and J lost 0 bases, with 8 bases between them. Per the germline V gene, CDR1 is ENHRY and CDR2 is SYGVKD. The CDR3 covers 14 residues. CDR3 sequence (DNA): TGTGCCATCAGTGAGGGCGGGCACTCCTACGAGCAGTACTTC. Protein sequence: CAISEGGHSYEQYF.

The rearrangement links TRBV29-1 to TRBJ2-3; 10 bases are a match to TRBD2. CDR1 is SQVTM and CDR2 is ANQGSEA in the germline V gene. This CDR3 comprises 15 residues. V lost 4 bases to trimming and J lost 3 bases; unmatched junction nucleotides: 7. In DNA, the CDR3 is TGCAGCGTTGCCTCCCCTAGCGGGAGTACAGATACGCAGTATTTT. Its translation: CSVASPSGSTDTQYF.

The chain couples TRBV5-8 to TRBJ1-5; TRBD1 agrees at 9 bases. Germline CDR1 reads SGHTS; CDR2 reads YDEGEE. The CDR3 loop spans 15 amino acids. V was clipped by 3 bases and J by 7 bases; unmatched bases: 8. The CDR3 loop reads CASSSVGTGYQPQHF. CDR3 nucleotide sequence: TGTGCCAGCAGCTCGGTGGGGACAGGGTACCAGCCCCAGCATTTT.

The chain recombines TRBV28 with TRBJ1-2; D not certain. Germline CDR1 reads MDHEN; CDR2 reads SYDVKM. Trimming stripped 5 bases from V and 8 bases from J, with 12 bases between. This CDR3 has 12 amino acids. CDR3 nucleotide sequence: TGTGCCAGCAGTCCTACAACGTACGGCTACACCTTC. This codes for CASSPTTYGYTF.

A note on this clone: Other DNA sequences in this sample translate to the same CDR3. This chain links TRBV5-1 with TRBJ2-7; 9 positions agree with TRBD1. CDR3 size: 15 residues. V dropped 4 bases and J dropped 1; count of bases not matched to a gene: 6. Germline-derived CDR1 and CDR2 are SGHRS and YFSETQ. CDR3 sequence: CASSPDRGLSYEQYF. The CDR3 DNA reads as TGCGCCAGCAGCCCGGACAGGGGTTTGTCCTACGAGCAGTACTTC.

The CDR3 DNA follows: TGTGCCAGCAGCCCCGATTCCGGGGAAGAGACCCAGTACTTC. As protein: CASSPDSGEETQYF. This chain connects TRBV7-9 to TRBJ2-5, with D maybe TRBD2 (5 bases). Per the germline V gene, CDR1 is SEHNR and CDR2 is FQNEAQ (reference sequence). V dropped 5 bases and J dropped 3 bases, with 13 bases sitting between them. The CDR3 runs to 14 residues.

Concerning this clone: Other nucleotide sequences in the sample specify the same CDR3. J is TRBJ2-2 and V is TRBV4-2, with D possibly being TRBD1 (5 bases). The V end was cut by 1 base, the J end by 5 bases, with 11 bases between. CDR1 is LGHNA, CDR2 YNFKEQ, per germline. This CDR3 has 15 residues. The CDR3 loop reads CASSQADRDTGELFF. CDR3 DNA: TGTGCCAGCAGCCAAGCAGACAGAGATACCGGGGAGCTGTTTTTT.